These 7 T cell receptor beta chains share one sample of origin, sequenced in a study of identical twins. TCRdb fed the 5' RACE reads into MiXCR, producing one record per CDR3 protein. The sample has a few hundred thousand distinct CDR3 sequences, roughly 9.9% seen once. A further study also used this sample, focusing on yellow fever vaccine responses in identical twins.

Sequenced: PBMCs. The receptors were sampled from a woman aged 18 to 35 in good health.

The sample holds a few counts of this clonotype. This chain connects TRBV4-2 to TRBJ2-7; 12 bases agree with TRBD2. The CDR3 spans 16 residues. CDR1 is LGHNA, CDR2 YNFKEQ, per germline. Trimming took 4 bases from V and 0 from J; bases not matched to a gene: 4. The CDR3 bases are TGTGCCAGCAGCCTGGCTAGCGGGGGGGACTCCTACGAGCAGTACTTC. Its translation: CASSLASGGDSYEQYF.

This CDR3 reads CASSLGRVPDTQYF. CDR3 DNA sequence: TGTGCCAGCAGCTTAGGCCGTGTCCCAGATACGCAGTATTTT. J is TRBJ2-3 and V is TRBV7-2; D is ambiguous. The CDR3 has 14 residues. V shed 1 base and J shed 4 bases, with 9 bases lying between them. Per germline, CDR1 SGHTA and CDR2 FQGNSA.

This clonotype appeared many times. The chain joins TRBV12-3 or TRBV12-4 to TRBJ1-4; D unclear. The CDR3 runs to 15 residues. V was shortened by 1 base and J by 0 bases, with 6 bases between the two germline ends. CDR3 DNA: TGTGCCAGCAGTTTAGTGGCAGCAACTAATGAAAAACTGTTTTTT. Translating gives CASSLVAATNEKLFF.

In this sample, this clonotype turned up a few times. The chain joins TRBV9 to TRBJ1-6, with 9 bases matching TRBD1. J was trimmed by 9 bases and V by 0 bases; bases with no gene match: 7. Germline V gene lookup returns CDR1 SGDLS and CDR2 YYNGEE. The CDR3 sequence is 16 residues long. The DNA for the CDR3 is TGTGCCAGCAGCGTAGGGGGACAGGGTCACGGTTCACCCCTCCACTTT. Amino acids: CASSVGGQGHGSPLHF.

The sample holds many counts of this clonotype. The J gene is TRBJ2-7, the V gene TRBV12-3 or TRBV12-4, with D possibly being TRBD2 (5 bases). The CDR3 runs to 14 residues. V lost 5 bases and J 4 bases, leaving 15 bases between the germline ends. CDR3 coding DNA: TGTGCCAGCAGTCAAAGGGAGTACCGATACGAGCAGTACTTC. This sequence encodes CASSQREYRYEQYF.

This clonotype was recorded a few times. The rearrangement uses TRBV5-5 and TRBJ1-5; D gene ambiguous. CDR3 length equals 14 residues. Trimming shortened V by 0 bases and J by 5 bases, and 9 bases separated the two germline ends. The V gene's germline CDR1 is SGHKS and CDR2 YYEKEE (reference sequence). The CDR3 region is CASSLDRSYQPQHF. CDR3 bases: TGTGCCAGCAGCTTGGACAGAAGTTATCAGCCCCAGCATTTT.

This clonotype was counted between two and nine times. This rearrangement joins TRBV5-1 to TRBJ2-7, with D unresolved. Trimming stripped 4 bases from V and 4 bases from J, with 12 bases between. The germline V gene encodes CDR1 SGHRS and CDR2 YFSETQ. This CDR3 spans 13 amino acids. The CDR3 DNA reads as TGCGCCAGCAGCCGGAATGCCGAATACGAGCAGTACTTC. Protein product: CASSRNAEYEQYF.